These 24 T cell receptor beta chains originate from one sample sequenced in a study of T cell clonotyping in hematopoietic cell transplantation. Here immunoSEQ multiplex PCR was the method, and the copy in TCRdb shows in-frame clones only, minus some. The sample shows more than 15,000 clones, about 57% of them seen only once. This sample comprised PBMCs, obtained 30 days after allogeneic stem cell transplant. The source of these receptors is a male patient aged 50 or older who had an allogeneic stem cell transplant from an unrelated donor, so T cells may come from the graft donor. Some clones in this sample may be carry-over from other donors' samples.

This clone turned up a few times. The chain carries TRBV25-1 and TRBJ2-7, with a possible D match to TRBD1 (5 bases). V lost 4 bases, J lost 3 bases, and 10 bases lay in between. The CDR3 runs 13 residues. Per germline, CDR1 MGHDK and CDR2 SYGVNS. The CDR3 DNA sequence: TGTGCCAGCAGTGCGGTGCAGGGCTACGAGCAGTACTTC. It codes for CASSAVQGYEQYF.

Within the sample, this clone is medium-sized. The rearrangement links TRBV30 to TRBJ2-7, with 7 bases identical to TRBD1. Germline CDR1 and CDR2: GTSNPN and SVGIG (reference sequence). This CDR3 comprises 13 residues. J was trimmed by 5 bases and V by 5 bases; bases with no gene match: 9. CDR3 sequence (DNA): TGTGCCTGGGATCGACAGGGAGTCCACGAGCAGTACTTC. Translating gives CAWDRQGVHEQYF.

The rearrangement uses TRBV4-2 and TRBJ1-2, with TRBD1 matching 9 bases. The CDR3 extends over 15 amino acids. Per the germline V gene, CDR1 is LGHNA and CDR2 is YNFKEQ. Germline trimming cut 4 bases from V and 0 bases from J; bases unmatched to any gene: 3. The CDR3 here is CASSRDRASNYGYTF. The CDR3 DNA reads TGTGCCAGCAGCCGGGACAGGGCGTCTAACTATGGCTACACCTTC.

The chain recombines TRBV7-9 with TRBJ1-1; D perhaps matches TRBD1 (5 bases). Trimming removed 7 bases from V and 6 bases from J, with 12 bases in between. The germline gives CDR1 SEHNR, CDR2 FQNEAQ (reference sequence). This CDR3 region has 12 residues. CDR3 loop: CASTWGGPEAFF. Written as DNA, the CDR3 is TGTGCCAGCACCTGGGGGGGACCTGAAGCTTTCTTT.

The chain couples TRBV7-3 to TRBJ1-6; 7 nucleotides align to TRBD1. The CDR3 consists of 15 residues. Germline CDR1 is SGHTA and CDR2 is FQGTGA. The junction had 3 bases not matched to a gene; V was cut back by 5 bases and J by 2 bases. CDR3 in amino acids: CASSVGTAYNSPLHF. The CDR3 coding sequence is TGTGCCAGCAGCGTCGGGACAGCCTATAATTCACCCCTCCACTTT.

This clone was counted only a few times. The chain recombines TRBV4-1 with TRBJ1-4; D uncertain. V gave up 5 bases and J gave up 8 bases, with 6 bases separating them. The CDR3 is 11 residues long. Germline CDR1 MGHRA, CDR2 YSYEKL. CDR3 bases: TGCGCCAGCAGCTATGCCGAAAAACTGTTTTTT. Translation: CASSYAEKLFF.

The genes are TRBV13 and TRBJ2-6; D is unclear. The V gene's germline CDR1 is PRHDT and CDR2 FYEKMQ (reference sequence). The ends were cut back, 0 bases at V and 4 bases at J, with 4 bases in the middle. This CDR3 is 14 amino acids long. CDR3 sequence: CASSLGGGANVLTF. The CDR3, as DNA: TGTGCCAGCAGCTTAGGGGGAGGGGCCAACGTCCTGACTTTC.

The gene calls are TRBV28 and TRBJ1-2; D ambiguous. V lost 5 bases, J lost 4 bases, and 8 bases lay in between. CDR1 MDHEN and CDR2 SYDVKM come from the germline V gene. The CDR3 totals 12 residues. The CDR3 DNA sequence: TGTGCCAGCAGTCCCCGACCCTATGGCTACACCTTC. This encodes CASSPRPYGYTF.

The chain combines TRBV29-1 with TRBJ2-3, with 7 bases fitting TRBD2. From germline, CDR1 is SQVTM and CDR2 ANQGSEA. V dropped 2 bases and J dropped 1; count of bases not matched to a gene: 3. CDR3 size: 14 residues. This CDR3 reads CSVEFAGGTDTQYF. The CDR3 nucleotides read TGCAGCGTTGAATTTGCGGGGGGCACAGATACGCAGTATTTT.

The chain is built from TRBV29-1 and TRBJ1-1, with D perhaps matching TRBD1 (6 bases). Germline V CDR1 and CDR2: SQVTM, ANQGSEA. The CDR3 loop spans 12 amino acids. V lost 6 bases and J lost 0, with 8 bases in between. The CDR3 bases are TGCAGCGTCGGACAGATGAACACTGAAGCTTTCTTT. This sequence encodes CSVGQMNTEAFF.

The CDR3 DNA is TGTGCCAGCACCTGGGGGCAGGCCGCGGGGAATTCACCCCTCCACTTT. Its protein is CASTWGQAAGNSPLHF. V gene TRBV2 combines with J gene TRBJ1-6, with D possibly being TRBD1 (6 bases). The CDR3 totals 16 residues. Germline V gene data show CDR1 as SNHLY and CDR2 as FYNNEI. V lost 7 bases and J 7 bases, leaving 20 bases between the germline ends.

This chain uses TRBV29-1 with TRBJ1-2; D possibly corresponds to TRBD1 (6 bases). Trimming removed 4 bases at V and 6 bases at J, with 9 bases between. The CDR3 consists of 11 residues. Per germline, CDR1 SQVTM and CDR2 ANQGSEA. The CDR3 DNA reads as TGCAGCGTTGCCGGGGGGCATGGCTACACCTTC. This gives the protein CSVAGGHGYTF.

This clone was seen a single time. The chain links TRBV6-6 to TRBJ1-5, with D hard to call. Trimming took off 6 bases at V and 0 bases at J, with 12 bases between the two ends. From germline, CDR1 is MNHNY and CDR2 SVGAGI (reference sequence). CDR3 length equals 15 residues. CDR3 sequence: CASRSQAYSNQPQHF. The CDR3 region has the DNA TGTGCCAGCAGATCCCAAGCTTATAGCAATCAGCCCCAGCATTTT.

V and J are TRBV6-5 and TRBJ1-6, with D tentatively TRBD1 (6 bases). Trimming removed 2 bases from V and 7 bases from J, with 15 bases in between. The germline CDR1 and CDR2 sequences are MNHEY and SVGAGI. This CDR3 region has 16 residues. CDR3: CASSYVWGQGNSPLHF. In nucleotides, the CDR3 is TGTGCCAGCAGTTACGTCTGGGGGCAGGGGAATTCACCCCTCCACTTT.

This sequence joins TRBV28 and TRBJ2-7; D is unresolved. The germline CDR1 and CDR2 sequences are MDHEN and SYDVKM. The CDR3 runs to 11 residues. Trimming cost V 3 bases and J 5 bases, with 5 bases left between them. This chain's CDR3 is CASSFRDEQYF. CDR3 DNA: TGTGCCAGCAGTTTTCGAGACGAGCAGTACTTC.

This chain links TRBV10-3 with TRBJ1-2, with TRBD1 identical over 7 bases. V shed 11 bases and J 3 bases; nucleotides not matched to a gene: 6. The germline gives CDR1 ENHRY, CDR2 SYGVKD. CDR3 size: 12 residues. Written as DNA, the CDR3 is TGTGCCCATGGAGACAGGGACTATGGCTACACCTTC. Its protein is CAHGDRDYGYTF.

This rearrangement joins TRBV2 to TRBJ1-2, with TRBD1 matching 8 bases. V lost 7 bases to trimming and J lost 8 bases; unmatched junction nucleotides: 12. The CDR3 loop spans 14 amino acids. The germline V gene has CDR1 SNHLY and CDR2 FYNNEI. This CDR3 is CASTRQGRGGGYTF. The CDR3 coding sequence is TGTGCCAGCACTAGACAGGGGCGGGGAGGAGGCTACACCTTC.

The chain joins TRBV28 to TRBJ2-7; weak D call: TRBD2 (5 bases). The germline V gene encodes CDR1 MDHEN and CDR2 SYDVKM. The CDR3 has 13 residues. Trimming removed 5 bases at V and 1 base at J, with 9 bases between. The CDR3 reads CASSIPGSYEQYF. The CDR3 DNA reads as TGTGCCAGCAGTATACCGGGGTCCTACGAGCAGTACTTC.

The rearrangement links TRBV25-1 to TRBJ1-5, with D unclear. This CDR3 contains 17 residues. V lost 1 base and J lost 0, with 13 bases in between. The germline gives CDR1 MGHDK, CDR2 SYGVNS. CDR3 nucleotide sequence: TGTGCCAGCAGTGAATCGGGCGGCACATATAGCAATCAGCCCCAGCATTTT. It is translated as CASSESGGTYSNQPQHF.

Concerning this clone itself: The junction shows a germline mismatch at one end, possibly a read error. The chain is built from TRBV20-1 and TRBJ1-2; the D is unclear. The CDR3 sequence is 11 residues long. The germline gives CDR1 DFQATT, CDR2 SNEGSKA (reference sequence). CDR3 DNA: TGCAGTGCTAGCAGCAACTATGGCTGCACCTTC. Translating it yields CSASSNYGCTF.

This chain joins TRBV30 and TRBJ1-4, with 8 bases that match TRBD1. The V and J ends lost 4 bases and 6 bases, in that order; junction bases with no gene match: 7. This CDR3 is 14 amino acids long. In germline, CDR1 is GTSNPN, CDR2 SVGIG (reference sequence). CDR3 loop: CAWNAGGADEKLFF. DNA for the CDR3: TGTGCCTGGAACGCAGGGGGCGCCGATGAAAAACTGTTTTTT.

The CDR3 loop reads CASSEIYEQYF. The DNA for the CDR3 is TGTGCCAGCAGTGAAATCTACGAGCAGTACTTC. The chain couples TRBV6-1 to TRBJ2-7; no firm D call. Germline V CDR1 and CDR2: MNHNS, SASEGT. V shed 2 bases and J shed 3 bases, with 2 bases lying between them. The CDR3 length is 11 residues.

CDR3: CAWSVRAGHYNEQFF. The CDR3 coding sequence is TGTGCCTGGAGTGTACGAGCGGGACATTACAATGAGCAGTTCTTC. This sequence joins TRBV30 and TRBJ2-1, with a tentative D call TRBD2 (7 bases). This CDR3 region has 15 residues. V lost 0 bases and J 4 bases, leaving 13 bases between the germline ends. The germline CDR1 and CDR2 sequences are GTSNPN and SVGIG (reference sequence).

The V gene is TRBV30, the J gene TRBJ1-4, with TRBD1 matching over 7 bases. With 4 bases clipped from V and 5 bases from J, the junction kept 4 bases outside the gene matches. This CDR3 region has 13 residues. Per the germline V gene, CDR1 is GTSNPN and CDR2 is SVGIG (reference sequence). The CDR3: CAWKDRANEKLFF. In DNA, the CDR3 is TGTGCCTGGAAAGACAGGGCGAATGAAAAACTGTTTTTT.